What follows are 27 T cell receptor beta chains derived from one specimen sequenced in a study of T cells after yellow fever vaccination. TCRdb used MiXCR to reprocess the 5' RACE reads, holding one entry per CDR3 protein. The sample consists of under 550,000 distinct CDR3 sequences, just over 20% of them appearing once. This material consisted of PBMCs, taken 21 days after the first yellow fever vaccination. The receptors were sampled from a man between 18 and 29 years old who received the YFV17D yellow fever vaccine.

This clonotype was recorded many times. The CDR3, as DNA: TGTGCCAGCAGCTTAGGAAGGTCCACCGGGGAGCTGTTTTTT. Its protein is CASSLGRSTGELFF. This chain uses TRBV7-2 with TRBJ2-2, with no clear D. CDR3 length: 14 residues. The V gene lost 1 base and the J gene lost 4 bases, with 7 bases spanning the gap. Germline V gene data show CDR1 as SGHTA and CDR2 as FQGNSA.

This clonotype was counted ten times or more. The chain carries TRBV6-5 and TRBJ2-5; 7 nucleotides agree with TRBD2. Germline lookup yields CDR1 MNHEY and CDR2 SVGAGI. The CDR3 length is 14 residues. The trim removed 5 bases at V and 1 base at J, leaving 4 bases unmatched. CDR3 sequence: CASSQSSGQETQYF. CDR3 nucleotide sequence: TGTGCCAGCAGTCAGTCTAGCGGCCAAGAGACCCAGTACTTC.

This chain uses TRBV27 with TRBJ2-5, with TRBD2 matching 8 bases. The CDR3 totals 17 residues. V trimming: 4 bases; J trimming: 3 bases; junction bases outside the gene matches: 13. Germline assignment: CDR1 MNHEY and CDR2 SMNVEV (reference sequence). This CDR3 is CASSSLSSVRGEETQYF. The CDR3 bases are TGTGCCAGCAGTTCACTTTCCTCCGTGCGGGGGGAAGAGACCCAGTACTTC.

J is TRBJ1-3 and V is TRBV7-2; D perhaps matches TRBD1 (6 bases). V lost 0 bases, J lost 4 bases, and 13 bases lay in between. CDR3 length equals 16 residues. Germline assignment: CDR1 SGHTA and CDR2 FQGNSA. The CDR3 here is CASSLAQGLSGNTIYF. The CDR3 DNA is TGTGCCAGCAGCTTAGCACAGGGTCTCTCCGGAAACACCATATATTTT.

This clonotype has at least ten counts. In DNA form, the CDR3 reads TGTGCCAGCAGCTTGGGGGGCCGATCCTACAATGAGCAGTTCTTC. Its translation: CASSLGGRSYNEQFF. The rearrangement links TRBV5-6 to TRBJ2-1; D perhaps matches TRBD1 (5 bases). CDR1 is SGHDT, CDR2 YYEEEE, per germline. CDR3 length: 15 amino acids. With 0 bases removed from V and 1 base from J, the gap between germline ends came to 8 bases.

The genes are TRBV6-1 and TRBJ2-3; 12 nucleotides agree with TRBD1. The CDR3 covers 18 residues. V lost 2 bases and J lost 2; bases outside the gene matches: 8. Germline V gene lookup returns CDR1 MNHNS and CDR2 SASEGT. For the CDR3, the DNA is TGTGCCAGCAGTGAACGTGGGACAGGGGGCCGAGTCACAGATACGCAGTATTTT. Protein product: CASSERGTGGRVTDTQYF.

This chain links TRBV4-3 with TRBJ2-2; D gene uncertain. Per germline, CDR1 LGHNA and CDR2 YSLEER. The CDR3 covers 16 residues. V was trimmed by 0 bases and J by 5 bases, leaving 13 bases between them. The CDR3, as DNA: TGCGCCAGCAGCCAAGATCGGGCCTGGCCGACCGGGGAGCTGTTTTTT. Its protein product is CASSQDRAWPTGELFF.

This clonotype was observed a handful of times. The chain is built from TRBV5-4 and TRBJ2-1; unclear D gene. The V gene's germline CDR1 is SGHNT and CDR2 YYREEE (reference sequence). The CDR3 has 14 residues. V was clipped by 2 bases and J by 3 bases, with 9 bases between them. The CDR3 DNA sequence: TGTGCCAGCAGCTTTACCAGCTTCTACAATGAGCAGTTCTTC. It translates to CASSFTSFYNEQFF.

The chain carries TRBV12-3 or TRBV12-4 and TRBJ2-5, with 9 bases that match TRBD1. J was trimmed by 3 bases and V by 5 bases; bases with no gene match: 10. CDR3 length equals 16 residues. In DNA form, the CDR3 reads TGTGCCAGCAGTCCACCACTACAGGGGGCTAAAGAGACCCAGTACTTC. Encoded protein: CASSPPLQGAKETQYF.

There are many counts of this clonotype. This chain uses TRBV18 with TRBJ2-1; D tentatively fits TRBD1 or TRBD2 (6 bases each). Germline V CDR1 and CDR2: KGHSH, LQKENI. Trimming removed 2 bases from V and 8 bases from J, with 16 bases in between. This CDR3 comprises 15 residues. The CDR3 spells CASSPGAIRGDEQFF. CDR3 coding DNA: TGTGCCAGCTCACCAGGCGCCATTAGGGGGGATGAGCAGTTCTTC.

The chain employs TRBV9 and TRBJ1-1; perhaps TRBD1 as D (6 bases). The V end lost 4 bases, the J end lost 3 bases, and 13 bases lay between the germline ends. The germline CDR1 and CDR2 sequences are SGDLS and YYNGEE. The CDR3 is 14 residues long. CDR3 nucleotides: TGTGCCAGCAGCCCGGAGGGGGATTACACTGAAGCTTTCTTT. Translating gives CASSPEGDYTEAFF.

This sequence joins TRBV6-2 or TRBV6-3 and TRBJ1-5; no clear D. The CDR3 has 12 amino acids. Trimming stripped 3 bases from V and 5 bases from J, with 5 bases between. Germline CDR1 and CDR2: MNHEY and SVGEGT. As DNA, the CDR3 is TGTGCCAGCAGTTATATCGATCAGCCCCAGCATTTT. Translating it yields CASSYIDQPQHF.

The chain links TRBV9 to TRBJ1-2; the match to TRBD1 covers 11 bases. Germline assignment: CDR1 SGDLS and CDR2 YYNGEE. The trim removed 3 bases at V and 6 bases at J, leaving 10 bases unmatched. The CDR3 is 16 amino acids. The CDR3 sequence is CASSDGQGAKLHGYTF. The CDR3 DNA reads as TGTGCCAGCAGCGATGGACAGGGGGCAAAACTGCATGGCTACACCTTC.

This clonotype was seen ten or more times. The V and J genes are TRBV12-3 or TRBV12-4 and TRBJ1-2; D is uncertain. The V end lost 3 bases, the J end lost 0 bases, and 5 bases lay between the germline ends. This CDR3 is 13 amino acids long. As DNA, the CDR3 is TGTGCCAGCAGTTTTACCTCTAACTATGGCTACACCTTC. Translating it yields CASSFTSNYGYTF.

This clonotype has only a few counts. The chain combines TRBV12-3 or TRBV12-4 with TRBJ2-1; 11 positions agree with TRBD2. The CDR3 covers 14 residues. V trimming: 5 bases; J trimming: 5 bases; junction bases outside the gene matches: 2. CDR3 in amino acids: CASSETSGDNEQFF. CDR3 in DNA: TGTGCCAGCAGTGAGACTAGCGGGGACAATGAGCAGTTCTTC.

The chain combines TRBV29-1 with TRBJ2-3, with 12 bases fitting TRBD2. Trimming removed 1 base from V and 1 base from J; junction bases left unmatched: 9. The CDR3 sequence is 18 residues long. Germline CDR1 is SQVTM and CDR2 is ANQGSEA. The chain's CDR3 is CSVEGGASGGAGTDTQYF. DNA for the CDR3: TGCAGCGTTGAAGGCGGAGCTAGCGGGGGGGCCGGCACAGATACGCAGTATTTT.

The chain recombines TRBV12-3 or TRBV12-4 with TRBJ1-2, with D unclear. The CDR3 covers 15 residues. The V gene lost 3 bases and the J gene lost 4 bases, with 15 bases spanning the gap. Here the CDR3 reads CASSFPSTGIYGYTF. CDR3 nucleotides: TGTGCCAGCAGTTTTCCTTCGACTGGGATCTATGGCTACACCTTC.

This clonotype has just a few counts. This chain links TRBV7-6 with TRBJ1-3, with no clear D. Germline V gives CDR1 SGHVS, CDR2 FNYEAQ. V lost 5 bases, J lost 2 bases, and 10 bases lay in between. The CDR3 has 14 amino acids. CDR3 nucleotides: TGTGCCAGCAGCCCTCGTCTAGCTGGAAACACCATATATTTT. Amino acid sequence: CASSPRLAGNTIYF. The full variable domain, in which reference TRBV7-6 and TRBJ1-3 provide the parts outside the CDR3, is GAGVSQSPRYKVTKRGQDVALRCDPISGHVSLYWYRQALGQGPEFLTYFNYEAQQDKSGLPNDRFSAERPEGSISTLTIQRTEQRDSAMYRCASSPRLAGNTIYFGEGSWLTVV.

The sample holds a few counts of this clonotype. This rearrangement joins TRBV4-1 to TRBJ2-7; TRBD2 is a possible D gene (5 bases). V was cut by 3 bases and J by 2 bases, with 11 bases left in between. Germline V gives CDR1 MGHRA, CDR2 YSYEKL. CDR3 length equals 14 residues. CDR3 loop: CASSQETTPYEQYF. CDR3 coding DNA: TGCGCCAGCAGCCAGGAGACTACTCCCTACGAGCAGTACTTC.

This clonotype was seen more than once but under ten times. The chain has TRBV6-1 and TRBJ2-7, with unresolved D. The V end lost 2 bases, the J end lost 0 bases, and 11 bases lay between the germline ends. The CDR3 extends over 15 amino acids. In germline, CDR1 is MNHNS, CDR2 SASEGT. CDR3 nucleotide sequence: TGTGCCAGCAGTGAACGTATTTTGAGCTCCTACGAGCAGTACGTC. Translating gives CASSERILSSYEQYV.

This clonotype was counted ten times or more. This sequence joins TRBV6-4 and TRBJ1-6; D is uncertain. Trimming took off 2 bases at V and 5 bases at J, with 4 bases between the two ends. The CDR3 contains 13 residues. Germline V gene lookup returns CDR1 MRHNA and CDR2 SNTAGT. CDR3 coding DNA: TGTGCCAGCAGTGACAGGGATAATTCACCCCTCCACTTT. Its protein is CASSDRDNSPLHF.

The chain is built from TRBV19 and TRBJ2-5; either TRBD1 or TRBD2 may fit D (5 bases each). Germline assignment: CDR1 LNHDA and CDR2 SQIVND (reference sequence). Trimming shortened V by 3 bases and J by 2 bases, and 13 bases separated the two germline ends. The CDR3 is 15 residues long. The DNA for the CDR3 is TGTGCCAGTAGTATCACTGGGGGAAGTCAAGAGACCCAGTACTTC. Translated: CASSITGGSQETQYF. The entire variable domain, with the rest obtained from reference TRBV19 and TRBJ2-5, is as follows: DGGITQSPKYLFRKEGQNVTLSCEQNLNHDAMYWYRQDPGQGLRLIYYSQIVNDFQKGDIAEGYSVSREKKESFPLTVTSAQKNPTAFYLCASSITGGSQETQYFGPGTRLLVL.

This clonotype has only one observation. The rearrangement uses TRBV3-1 and TRBJ2-5, with D tentatively TRBD1 (7 bases). Germline values: CDR1 LGHDT, CDR2 YNNKEL (reference sequence). There are 13 residues in the CDR3. V shed 8 bases and J shed 5 bases, with 15 bases lying between them. CDR3 in DNA: TGTGCCAGCGTAATACAGGGGAGGGAGACCCAGTACTTC. This translates into CASVIQGRETQYF.

The genes are TRBV2 and TRBJ2-1; D possibly corresponds to TRBD2 (5 bases). The CDR3 is 15 amino acids. V was clipped by 4 bases and J by 0 bases, with 10 bases between them. Germline V lookup: CDR1 SNHLY, CDR2 FYNNEI. CDR3 sequence reads: CASSAGDGSYNEQFF. The CDR3 DNA reads TGTGCCAGCAGTGCCGGGGATGGCTCCTACAATGAGCAGTTCTTC.

The rearrangement links TRBV9 to TRBJ2-3, with D tentatively TRBD2 (7 bases). The V end lost 3 bases, the J end lost 5 bases, and 19 bases lay between the germline ends. Germline loops: CDR1 SGDLS, CDR2 YYNGEE. The CDR3 is 16 amino acids. CDR3 in DNA: TGTGCCAGCAGCGACCTGGGGGCGGGGGTCGGAGATACGCAGTATTTT. Protein: CASSDLGAGVGDTQYF.

The rearrangement uses TRBV12-3 or TRBV12-4 and TRBJ2-6; unclear D gene. V was trimmed by 8 bases and J by 0 bases, leaving 8 bases between them. This CDR3 has 14 residues. The CDR3 reads CASLENSGANVLTF. CDR3 DNA sequence: TGTGCCAGCCTTGAGAACTCTGGGGCCAACGTCCTGACTTTC.

The chain couples TRBV27 to TRBJ1-2; weak D call: TRBD1 (5 bases). The CDR3 contains 13 residues. Trimming left V 5 bases short and J 6 bases short, with 13 bases between. Germline CDR1 MNHEY, CDR2 SMNVEV (reference sequence). The CDR3 region is CASSPQGGHGYTF. CDR3 in DNA: TGTGCCAGCAGTCCCCAGGGAGGTCATGGCTACACCTTC.